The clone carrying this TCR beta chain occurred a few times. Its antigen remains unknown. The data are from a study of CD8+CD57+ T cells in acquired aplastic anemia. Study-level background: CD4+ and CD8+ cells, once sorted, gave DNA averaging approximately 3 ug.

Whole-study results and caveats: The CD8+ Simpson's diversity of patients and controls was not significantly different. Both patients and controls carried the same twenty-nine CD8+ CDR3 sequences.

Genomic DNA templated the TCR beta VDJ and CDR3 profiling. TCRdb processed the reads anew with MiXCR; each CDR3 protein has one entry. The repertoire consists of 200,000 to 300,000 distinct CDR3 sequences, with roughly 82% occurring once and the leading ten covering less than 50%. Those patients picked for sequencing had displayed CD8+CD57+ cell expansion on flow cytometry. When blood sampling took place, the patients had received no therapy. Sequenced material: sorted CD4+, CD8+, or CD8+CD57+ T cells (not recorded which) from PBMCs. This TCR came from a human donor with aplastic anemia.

The CDR3 is CASSIASGAYTEYFF. The CDR3 DNA follows: TGTGCCAGTAGTATAGCTAGCGGTGCCTATACTGAGTATTTCTTC. The rearrangement links TRBV7-8 to TRBJ2-1, with 7 positions matching TRBD2. Per germline, CDR1 SGHVS and CDR2 FQNEAQ. CDR3 length: 15 residues. V shed 9 bases and J 16 bases; nucleotides not matched to a gene: 24.